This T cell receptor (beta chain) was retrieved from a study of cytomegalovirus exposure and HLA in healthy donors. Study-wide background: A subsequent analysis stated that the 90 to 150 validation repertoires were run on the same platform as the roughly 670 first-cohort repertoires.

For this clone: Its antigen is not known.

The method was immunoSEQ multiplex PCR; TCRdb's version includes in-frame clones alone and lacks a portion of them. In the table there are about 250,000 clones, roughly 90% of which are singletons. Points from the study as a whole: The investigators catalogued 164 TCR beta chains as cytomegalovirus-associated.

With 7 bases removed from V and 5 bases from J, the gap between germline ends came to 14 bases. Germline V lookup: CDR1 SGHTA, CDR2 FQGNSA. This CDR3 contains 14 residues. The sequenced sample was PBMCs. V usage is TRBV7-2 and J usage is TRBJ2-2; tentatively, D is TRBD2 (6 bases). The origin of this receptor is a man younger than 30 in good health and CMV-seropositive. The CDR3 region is CASTDHGGTGELFF. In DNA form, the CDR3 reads TGTGCCAGCACCGACCATGGAGGGACCGGGGAGCTGTTTTTT.